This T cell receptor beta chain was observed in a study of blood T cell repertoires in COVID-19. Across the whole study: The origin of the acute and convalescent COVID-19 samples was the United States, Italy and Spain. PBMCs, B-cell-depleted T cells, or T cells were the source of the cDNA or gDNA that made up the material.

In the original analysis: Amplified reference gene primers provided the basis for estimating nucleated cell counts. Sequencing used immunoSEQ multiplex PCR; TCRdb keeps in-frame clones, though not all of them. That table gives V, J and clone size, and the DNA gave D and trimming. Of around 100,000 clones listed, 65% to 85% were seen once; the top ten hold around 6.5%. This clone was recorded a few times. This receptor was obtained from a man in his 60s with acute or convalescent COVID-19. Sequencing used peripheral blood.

CDR3 in DNA: TGTGCCAGCAGCGTCGGCAGGGTGGATAGGAATCAGCCCCAGCATTTT. Protein product: CASSVGRVDRNQPQHF. The chain recombines TRBV7-9 with TRBJ1-5; maybe TRBD1 (5 bases). This CDR3 comprises 16 residues. The V end was cut by 5 bases, the J end by 4 bases, with 18 bases between. Germline V CDR1 and CDR2: SEHNR, FQNEAQ (reference sequence).